This T cell receptor beta chain was observed in a study of blood T cell repertoires in COVID-19. Study summary: Sites across the United States, Italy and Spain contributed samples from acute and convalescent COVID-19. From T cells, B-cell-depleted T cells, or PBMCs came the material, which was cDNA or gDNA.

The CDR3 has 13 amino acids. The germline CDR1 and CDR2 sequences are SQVTM and ANQGSEA. After removal of 7 bases from V and 3 bases from J, the junction contained 8 bases not matched to a gene. Original handling: Nucleated cell counts were estimated from reference gene primer amplification. Measured with immunoSEQ multiplex PCR; TCRdb has only the in-frame clones, and not every one. V, J and clone size are taken as reported in that table, and D and trimming were inferred from the DNA itself. This table holds some 100,000 clones, over 75% found once. Material for sequencing was peripheral blood. The V call is TRBV29-1, the J call TRBJ1-1, with TRBD1 matching over 7 bases. This clonotype originated in an elderly man with active or convalescent COVID-19. DNA for the CDR3: TGCAGCGCCGGAGGCGGACAGGACACTGAAGCTTTCTTT. It is translated as CSAGGGQDTEAFF.